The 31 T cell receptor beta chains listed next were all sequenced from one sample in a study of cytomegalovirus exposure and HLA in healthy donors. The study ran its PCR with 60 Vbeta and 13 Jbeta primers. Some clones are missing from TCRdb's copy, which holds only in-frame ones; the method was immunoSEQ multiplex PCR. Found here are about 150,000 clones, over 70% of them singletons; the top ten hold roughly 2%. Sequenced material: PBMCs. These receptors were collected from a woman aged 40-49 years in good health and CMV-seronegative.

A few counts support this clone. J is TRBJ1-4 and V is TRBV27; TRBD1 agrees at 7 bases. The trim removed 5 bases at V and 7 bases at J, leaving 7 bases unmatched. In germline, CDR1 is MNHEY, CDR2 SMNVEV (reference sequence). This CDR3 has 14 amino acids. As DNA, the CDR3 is TGTGCCAGCAGTAGACAGGGTTGGGGTGAAAAACTGTTTTTT. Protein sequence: CASSRQGWGEKLFF.

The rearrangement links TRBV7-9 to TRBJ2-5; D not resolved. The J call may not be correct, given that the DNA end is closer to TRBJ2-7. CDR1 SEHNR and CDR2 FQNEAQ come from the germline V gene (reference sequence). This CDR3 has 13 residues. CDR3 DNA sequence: TGTGCCACCACTACGGAAAACTCCTACGAGCAGTACTTC. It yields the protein CATTTENSYEQYF.

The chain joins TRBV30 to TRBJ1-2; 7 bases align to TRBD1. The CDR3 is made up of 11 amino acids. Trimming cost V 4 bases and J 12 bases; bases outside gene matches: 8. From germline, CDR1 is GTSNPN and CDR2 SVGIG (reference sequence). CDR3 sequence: CAWNRQGGHTF. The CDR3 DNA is TGTGCCTGGAATCGACAGGGCGGCCACACCTTC.

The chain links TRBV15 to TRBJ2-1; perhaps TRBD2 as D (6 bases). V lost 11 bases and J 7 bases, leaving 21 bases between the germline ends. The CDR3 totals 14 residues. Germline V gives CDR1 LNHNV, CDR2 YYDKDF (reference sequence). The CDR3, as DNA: TGTGCCGTTCTCGGGGCGGGGAGTATTAATGAGCAGTTCTTC. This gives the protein CAVLGAGSINEQFF.

This CDR3 is CASSPPGGGVGGRTQYF. The CDR3 DNA is TGCGCCAGCAGCCCCCCCGGCGGGGGAGTGGGGGGTCGGACCCAGTACTTC. The chain combines TRBV5-1 with TRBJ2-5; TRBD2 agrees at 7 bases. CDR3 length: 17 residues. The junction had 19 bases not matched to a gene; V was cut back by 4 bases and J by 7 bases. Germline lookup yields CDR1 SGHRS and CDR2 YFSETQ.

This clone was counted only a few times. As DNA, the CDR3 is TGTGCCAGCAGCGGCCAAGCGGGAGGTCTCGACGAGCAGTACTTC. It specifies CASSGQAGGLDEQYF. The chain couples TRBV9 to TRBJ2-7; 9 positions match TRBD2. Germline CDR1 reads SGDLS; CDR2 reads YYNGEE. Germline trimming cut 3 bases from V and 5 bases from J; bases unmatched to any gene: 9. This CDR3 is built from 15 residues.

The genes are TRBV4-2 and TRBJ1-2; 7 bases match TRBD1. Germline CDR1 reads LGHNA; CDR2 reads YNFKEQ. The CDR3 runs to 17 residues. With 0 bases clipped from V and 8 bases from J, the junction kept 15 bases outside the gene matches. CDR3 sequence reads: CASSQDREGAMLGGYTF. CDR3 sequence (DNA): TGTGCCAGCAGCCAAGATCGGGAGGGGGCAATGCTAGGAGGCTACACCTTC.

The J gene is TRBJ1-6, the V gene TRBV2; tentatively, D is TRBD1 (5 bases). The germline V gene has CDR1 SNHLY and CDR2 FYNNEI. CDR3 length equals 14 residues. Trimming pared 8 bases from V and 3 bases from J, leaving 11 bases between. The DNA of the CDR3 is TGTGCCAGCGCCAGGGAAAACTATAATTCACCCCTCCACTTT. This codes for CASARENYNSPLHF. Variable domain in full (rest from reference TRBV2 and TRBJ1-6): EPEVTQTPSHQVTQMGQEVILRCVPISNHLYFYWYRQILGQKVEFLVSFYNNEISEKSEIFDDQFSVERPDGSNFTLKIRSTKLEDSAMYFCASARENYNSPLHFGNGTRLTVT.

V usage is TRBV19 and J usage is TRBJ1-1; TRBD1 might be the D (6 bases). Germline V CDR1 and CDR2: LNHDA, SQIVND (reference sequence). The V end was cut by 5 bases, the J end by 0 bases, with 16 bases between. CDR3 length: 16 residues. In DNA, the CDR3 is TGTGCCAGTAGTCCTAGGACAGATATTATGAACACTGAAGCTTTCTTT. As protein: CASSPRTDIMNTEAFF.

CDR3 DNA: TGTGCCAGCAGCTTGGATATAGGGCGGGACACCGGGGAGCTGTTTTTT. Translation: CASSLDIGRDTGELFF. The rearrangement links TRBV5-8 to TRBJ2-2, with a tentative D call TRBD2 (5 bases). CDR1 and CDR2 from the germline V gene are SGHTS and YDEGEE. The CDR3 totals 16 residues. Trimming removed 0 bases from V and 3 bases from J, with 12 bases in between.

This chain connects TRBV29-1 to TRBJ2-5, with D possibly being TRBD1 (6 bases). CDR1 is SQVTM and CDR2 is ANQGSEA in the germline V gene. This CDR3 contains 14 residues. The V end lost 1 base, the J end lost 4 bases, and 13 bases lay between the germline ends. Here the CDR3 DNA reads TGCAGCGTTGAAGGTTCCAGGGGAGCAGAGACCCAGTACTTC. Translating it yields CSVEGSRGAETQYF.

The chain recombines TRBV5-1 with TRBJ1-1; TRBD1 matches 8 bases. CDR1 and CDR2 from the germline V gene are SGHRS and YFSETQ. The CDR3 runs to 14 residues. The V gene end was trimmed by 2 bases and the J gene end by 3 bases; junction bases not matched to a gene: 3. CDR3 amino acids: CASSLTGGDTEAFF. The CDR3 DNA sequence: TGCGCCAGCAGCTTAACAGGGGGGGACACTGAAGCTTTCTTT.

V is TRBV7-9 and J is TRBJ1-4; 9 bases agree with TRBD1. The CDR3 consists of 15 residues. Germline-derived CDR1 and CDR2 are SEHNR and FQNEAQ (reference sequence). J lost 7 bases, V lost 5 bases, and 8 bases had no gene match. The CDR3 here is CASSPGQGSIEKLFF. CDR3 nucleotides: TGTGCCAGCAGCCCGGGACAGGGATCGATTGAAAAACTGTTTTTT.

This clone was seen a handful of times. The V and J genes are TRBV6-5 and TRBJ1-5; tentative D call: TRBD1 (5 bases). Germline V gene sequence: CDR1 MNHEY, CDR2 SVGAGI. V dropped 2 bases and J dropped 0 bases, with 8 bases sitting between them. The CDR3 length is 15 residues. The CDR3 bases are TGTGCCAGCAGTTACGGGGCGGATAGCAATCAGCCCCAGCATTTT. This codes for CASSYGADSNQPQHF.

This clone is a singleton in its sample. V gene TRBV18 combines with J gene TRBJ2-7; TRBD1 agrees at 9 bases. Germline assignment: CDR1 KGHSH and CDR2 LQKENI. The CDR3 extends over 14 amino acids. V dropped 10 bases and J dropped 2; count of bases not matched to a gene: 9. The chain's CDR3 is CATSTGTGTYEQYF. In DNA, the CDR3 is TGTGCCACCTCCACCGGGACAGGGACCTACGAGCAGTACTTC.

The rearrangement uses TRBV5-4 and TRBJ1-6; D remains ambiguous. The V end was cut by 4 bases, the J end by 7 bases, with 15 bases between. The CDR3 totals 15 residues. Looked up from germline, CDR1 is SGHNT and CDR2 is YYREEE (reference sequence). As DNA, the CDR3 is TGTGCCAGCAGCATGGTCGGGGTGGAGAATTCACCCCTCCACTTT. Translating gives CASSMVGVENSPLHF.

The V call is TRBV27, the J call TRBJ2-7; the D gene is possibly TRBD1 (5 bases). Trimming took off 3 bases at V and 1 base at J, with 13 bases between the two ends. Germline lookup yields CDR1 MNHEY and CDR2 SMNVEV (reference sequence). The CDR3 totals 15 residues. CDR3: CASSLGQGLSYEQYF. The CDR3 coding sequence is TGTGCCAGCAGTTTGGGGCAGGGCCTTTCCTACGAGCAGTACTTC.

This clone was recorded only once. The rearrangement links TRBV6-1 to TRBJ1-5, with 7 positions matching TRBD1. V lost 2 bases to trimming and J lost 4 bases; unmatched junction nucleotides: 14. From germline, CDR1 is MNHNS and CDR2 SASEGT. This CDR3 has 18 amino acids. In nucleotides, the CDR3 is TGTGCCAGCAGTGAACTTTCAAGGGACAGAGCTTCTAATCAGCCCCAGCATTTT. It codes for CASSELSRDRASNQPQHF.

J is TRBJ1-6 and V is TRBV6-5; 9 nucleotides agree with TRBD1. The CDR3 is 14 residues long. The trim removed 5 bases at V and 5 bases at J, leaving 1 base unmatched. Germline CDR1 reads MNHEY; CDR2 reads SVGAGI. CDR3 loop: CASSRDRDNSPLHF. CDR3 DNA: TGTGCCAGCAGTCGGGACAGGGATAATTCACCCCTCCACTTT.

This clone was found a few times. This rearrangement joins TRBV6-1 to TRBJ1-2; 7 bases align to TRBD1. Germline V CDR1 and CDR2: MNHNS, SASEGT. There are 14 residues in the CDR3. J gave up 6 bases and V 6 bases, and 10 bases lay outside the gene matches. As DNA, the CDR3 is TGTGCCAGCAGCTTGGGACAGTCCCCCAATGGCTACACCTTC. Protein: CASSLGQSPNGYTF.

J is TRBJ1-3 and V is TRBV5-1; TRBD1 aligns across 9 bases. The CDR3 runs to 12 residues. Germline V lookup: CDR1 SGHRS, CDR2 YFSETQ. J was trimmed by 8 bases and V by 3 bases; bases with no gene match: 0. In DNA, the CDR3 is TGCGCCAGCAGCTGGGACAGGGACACCATATATTTT. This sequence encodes CASSWDRDTIYF. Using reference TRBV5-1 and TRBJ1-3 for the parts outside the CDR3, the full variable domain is KAGVTQTPRYLIKTRGQQVTLSCSPISGHRSVSWYQQTPGQGLQFLFEYFSETQRNKGNFPGRFSGRQFSNSRSEMNVSTLELGDSALYLCASSWDRDTIYFGEGSWLTVV.

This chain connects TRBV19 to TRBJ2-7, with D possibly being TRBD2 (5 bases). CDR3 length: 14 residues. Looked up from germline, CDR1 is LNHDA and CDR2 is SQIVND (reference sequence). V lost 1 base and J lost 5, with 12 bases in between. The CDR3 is CASSIGGSPDEQYF. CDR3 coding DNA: TGTGCCAGTAGTATAGGAGGGAGCCCGGACGAGCAGTACTTC.

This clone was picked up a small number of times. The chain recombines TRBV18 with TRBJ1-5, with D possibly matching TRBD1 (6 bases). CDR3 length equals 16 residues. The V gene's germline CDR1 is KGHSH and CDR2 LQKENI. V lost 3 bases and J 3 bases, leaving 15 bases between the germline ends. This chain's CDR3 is CASSPTTGSNNQPQHF. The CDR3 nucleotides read TGTGCCAGCTCACCCACTACAGGGTCCAACAATCAGCCCCAGCATTTT.

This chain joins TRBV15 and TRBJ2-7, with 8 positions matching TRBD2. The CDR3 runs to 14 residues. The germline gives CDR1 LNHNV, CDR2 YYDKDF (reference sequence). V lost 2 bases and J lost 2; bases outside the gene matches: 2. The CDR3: CATSRNGGAYEQYF. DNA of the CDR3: TGTGCCACCAGCAGAAACGGGGGGGCCTACGAGCAGTACTTC.

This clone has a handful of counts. The DNA for the CDR3 is TGTGCCAGCAGAAAGGGACGGGGGACAGATACGCAGTATTTT. This translates into CASRKGRGTDTQYF. The chain links TRBV6-1 to TRBJ2-3; D might be TRBD2 (6 bases). CDR3 size: 14 residues. From germline, CDR1 is MNHNS and CDR2 SASEGT. The V and J ends lost 6 bases and 3 bases respectively, with 13 bases between them.

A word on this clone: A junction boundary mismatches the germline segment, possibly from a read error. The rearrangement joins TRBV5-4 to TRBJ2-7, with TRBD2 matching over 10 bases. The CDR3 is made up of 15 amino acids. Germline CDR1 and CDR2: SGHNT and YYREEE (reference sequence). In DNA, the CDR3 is TGTGCCAGCAGCCCATTTGTCCTAGCGGGGGACGAGCAGCACTTC. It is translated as CASSPFVLAGDEQHF.

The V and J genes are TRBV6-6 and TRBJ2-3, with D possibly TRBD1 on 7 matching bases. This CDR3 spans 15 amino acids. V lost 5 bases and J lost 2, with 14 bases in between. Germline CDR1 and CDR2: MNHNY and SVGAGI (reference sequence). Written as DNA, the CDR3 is TGTGCCAGCAGTCCCCAGGGGGGCCCCACAGATACGCAGTATTTT. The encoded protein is CASSPQGGPTDTQYF.

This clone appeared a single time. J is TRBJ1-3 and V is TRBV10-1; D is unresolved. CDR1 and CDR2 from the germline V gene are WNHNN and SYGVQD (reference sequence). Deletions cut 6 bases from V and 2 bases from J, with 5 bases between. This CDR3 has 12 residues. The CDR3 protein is CASSSPGNTIYF. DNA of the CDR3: TGCGCCAGCAGCAGTCCTGGAAACACCATATATTTT.

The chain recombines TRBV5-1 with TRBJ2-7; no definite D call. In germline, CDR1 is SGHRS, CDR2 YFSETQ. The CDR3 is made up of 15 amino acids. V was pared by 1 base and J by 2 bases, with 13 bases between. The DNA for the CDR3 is TGCGCCAGCAGCTTGTCCCGCAGTATAACCTACGAGCAGTACTTC. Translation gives CASSLSRSITYEQYF.

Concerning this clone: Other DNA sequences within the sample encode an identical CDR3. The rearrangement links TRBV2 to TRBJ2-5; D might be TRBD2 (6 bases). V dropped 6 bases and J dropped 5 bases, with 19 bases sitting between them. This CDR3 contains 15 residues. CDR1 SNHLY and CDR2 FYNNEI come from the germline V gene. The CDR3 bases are TGTGCCAGCAGACGACGGACTATCCAAGAGGAGACCCAGTACTTC. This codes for CASRRRTIQEETQYF.

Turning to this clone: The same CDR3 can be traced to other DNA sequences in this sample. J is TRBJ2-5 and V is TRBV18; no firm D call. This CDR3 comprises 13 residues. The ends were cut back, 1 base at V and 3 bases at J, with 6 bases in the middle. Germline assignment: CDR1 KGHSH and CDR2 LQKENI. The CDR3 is CASSPRLEETQYF. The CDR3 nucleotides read TGTGCCAGCTCACCACGACTGGAAGAGACCCAGTACTTC.